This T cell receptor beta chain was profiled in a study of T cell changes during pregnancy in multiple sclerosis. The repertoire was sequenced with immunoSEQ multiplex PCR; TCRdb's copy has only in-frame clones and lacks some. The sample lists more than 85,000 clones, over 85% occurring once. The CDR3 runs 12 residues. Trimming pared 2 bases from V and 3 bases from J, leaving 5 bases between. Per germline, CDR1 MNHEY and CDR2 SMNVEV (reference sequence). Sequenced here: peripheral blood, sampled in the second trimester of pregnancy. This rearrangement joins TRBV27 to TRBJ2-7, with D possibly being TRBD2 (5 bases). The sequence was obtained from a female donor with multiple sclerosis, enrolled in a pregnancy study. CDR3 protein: CASSLSGYEQYF. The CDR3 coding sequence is TGTGCCAGCAGTTTAAGCGGCTACGAGCAGTACTTC.